A selection of T cell receptor beta chains follows, all from one sample in a study of blood T cell repertoires in COVID-19. This table comes from immunoSEQ multiplex PCR, and its TCRdb copy is limited to in-frame clones, with some not included. Altogether about 60,000 clones are present, around 90% being singletons, with the ten largest covering 10%. Sequenced material: peripheral blood. The receptors derive from a human donor with acute or convalescent COVID-19. The donor label of this sample is uncertain. Each CDR3 is given with its conserved first and last residue. D genes are given only for firm matches.

DNA: TGTGCCAGCAGCTTTAGGCTGGTCCTTTCAGGGGGCCCGAACACCGGGGAGCTGTTTTTT; CDR3: CASSFRLVLSGGPNTGELFF; length: 20; J: TRBJ2-2; D: TRBD1; V: TRBV7-3
DNA: TGTGCCAGCAGCTTGACCCTAGCGGGTCAGCCCCAGCATTTT; CDR3: CASSLTLAGQPQHF; length: 14; J: TRBJ1-5; D: -; V: TRBV5-8
DNA: TGTGCCAGCAGCTCCTCTGGACTAGCGGGGCTGTATGAGCAGTTCTTC; CDR3: CASSSSGLAGLYEQFF; length: 16; J: TRBJ2-1; D: TRBD2; V: TRBV11-2
DNA: TGTGCCACCAGCAGAGATAGGGTCAGGGTCCCCTATGGCTACACCTTC; CDR3: CATSRDRVRVPYGYTF; length: 16; J: TRBJ1-2; D: -; V: TRBV15
DNA: TGTGCCACCTCCCCGACCACCGGAGGGCAAGAGACCCAGTACTTC; CDR3: CATSPTTGGQETQYF; length: 15; J: TRBJ2-5; D: -; V: TRBV14
DNA: TGTGCCAGCAGCTTGGGTGCAGGGGGCGCGGTGACGCAGTTCTTC; CDR3: CASSLGAGGAVTQFF; length: 15; J: TRBJ2-1; D: TRBD1; V: TRBV5-4
DNA: TGTGCCAGCAGCTTAGCGGGGAGGAACTATGGCTACACCTTC; CDR3: CASSLAGRNYGYTF; length: 14; J: TRBJ1-2; D: -; V: TRBV7-2
DNA: TGCGCCAGCAGCTTGTCACAGGGGCTGATCGAGCAGTACTTC; CDR3: CASSLSQGLIEQYF; length: 14; J: TRBJ2-7; D: TRBD1; V: TRBV5-1
DNA: TGTGCCAGCAGCCAAAGATCCCCCCTAGCGGGGAATAGGGATACGCAGTATTTT; CDR3: CASSQRSPLAGNRDTQYF; length: 18; J: TRBJ2-3; D: TRBD2; V: TRBV3-1/TRBV3-2
DNA: TGTGCCATCAGTGAAACCAGGGGGGACACTGAAGCTTTCTTT; CDR3: CAISETRGDTEAFF; length: 14; J: TRBJ1-1; D: TRBD1; V: TRBV10-3
DNA: TGTGCCACCAGCAGAGATAGGTACAGGTTTAACTATGGCTACACCTTC; CDR3: CATSRDRYRFNYGYTF; length: 16; J: TRBJ1-2; D: -; V: TRBV15
DNA: TGTGCCAGCATGGGGGCTAGCGGGGGAAAGGCCTACGAGCAGTACTTC; CDR3: CASMGASGGKAYEQYF; length: 16; J: TRBJ2-7; D: TRBD2; V: TRBV2